The rows below give T cell receptor beta chains drawn from one sample of a study of lymphopenia after photon versus proton radiotherapy. Repertoires were generated with immunoSEQ multiplex PCR, while TCRdb's copy carries only in-frame clones and drops some. Of over 50,000 clones in the sample, approximately 84% were seen once. Sequenced material: peripheral blood, taken from a patient treated with photon-based radiotherapy. Receptors were obtained from a man aged 35-49 years with gastric cancer. Each CDR3 is given without its conserved first and last residue. Only some rows state a clone size, as once, few, many or a class for expanded clones.

clone_size	v_call	j_call	cdr3_length	cdr3_aa
-	TRBV7-8	TRBJ2-1	14	ASSSPGRSSYNEQF
-	TRBV6-5	TRBJ1-1	11	ASSYDRSTEAF
once	TRBV7-2	TRBJ2-2	13	ASSLEGQAAGVLF
-	TRBV7-6	TRBJ2-5	13	ASSLAGRAEETQY
once	TRBV15	TRBJ2-6	13	ATGTGSSGANVLT
-	TRBV2	TRBJ1-5	12	ASSGGGVNQPQH
-	TRBV5-1	TRBJ2-3	14	ASSLALAASTDTQY
-	TRBV19	TRBJ1-5	11	ASSWGPNQPQH
-	TRBV7-9	TRBJ2-5	14	ASSLGLAGGLETQY
-	TRBV29-1	TRBJ2-5	10	STLQGGETQY
-	TRBV28	TRBJ2-3	18	ASSSLEALPGVTSTDTQY
-	TRBV13	TRBJ2-3	15	ASSPGTSGGRTDTQY
many	TRBV7-9	TRBJ1-2	14	ASSHTTDPGDYGYT
-	TRBV10-3	TRBJ1-2	11	AITGRENYGYT
-	TRBV29-1	TRBJ2-2	13	SVEKGDRMAGELF
-	TRBV9	-	11	ASGAGTAYEQY
-	TRBV4-1	TRBJ1-2	13	ASSQAQAGAYGYT
-	TRBV5-4	TRBJ1-1	12	ASRKDRGLTEAF
-	TRBV7-8	TRBJ2-7	10	ASSLRSYEQY
-	TRBV7-2	TRBJ1-2	12	ASTDQGLGYGYT
few	TRBV7-9	TRBJ1-2	11	ASSLGQGNGYT
-	TRBV5-1	TRBJ1-6	11	ASSRIPTSPLH
-	TRBV9	TRBJ2-1	14	ASSVAPGQGYNEQF
-	TRBV9	TRBJ1-1	14	ASSARLGLENTEAF
-	TRBV2	TRBJ2-5	12	ASRSPEYQETQY
few	TRBV19	TRBJ1-2	11	ASSPSRDGRHT
-	TRBV30	TRBJ2-5	11	AWSRTGKETQY
-	TRBV7-2	TRBJ1-2	12	ASSAYTANYGYT
-	TRBV7-2	TRBJ1-2	14	ASSLAPWGGEDGYT
-	TRBV5-1	TRBJ2-3	13	ASSLTGGISDTQY
-	TRBV5-6	TRBJ2-1	11	ASSLWPYNEQF
once	TRBV6-5	TRBJ1-1	12	ASSLTTSNTEAF
-	TRBV7-3	TRBJ1-6	14	ASSPRDRGRNSPLH
-	TRBV2	TRBJ2-1	13	ASSWTGEAYNEQF
-	TRBV18	TRBJ2-3	11	ATAGGGADTQY
-	TRBV9	TRBJ2-5	11	ASSPGNEETQY
-	TRBV7-3	TRBJ2-2	17	ASSATGLAGVGDTGELF
-	TRBV2	TRBJ2-7	9	ASAGQEVQY
-	TRBV18	TRBJ2-5	13	ASSKQGTNQETQY
-	TRBV30	TRBJ2-5	11	AWRASGWETQY
-	TRBV5-6	TRBJ1-2	12	ASSLGRGRGGYT
-	TRBV7-6	TRBJ2-5	15	ASSLGVAGLPKETQY
-	TRBV6-6	TRBJ1-5	11	ASNDRGGQPQH
-	TRBV19	TRBJ2-7	12	ASSLGQGISEQY
-	TRBV20-1	TRBJ1-2	8	SARKGGYT
-	TRBV9	TRBJ2-3	12	ASKETESTDTQY
-	TRBV7-2	TRBJ2-7	12	ASSSRQGTYEQY
-	TRBV5-4	TRBJ2-3	11	ASTRGVSDTQY
-	TRBV4-3	TRBJ2-3	14	ASSQAAGPSADTQY
-	TRBV7-2	TRBJ2-7	11	ASSLGGVYEQY
-	TRBV5-4	TRBJ1-1	11	ASSLGGAPEAF
-	TRBV7-9	TRBJ2-1	12	ASSDRGPHNEQF
once	TRBV5-1	TRBJ1-1	14	ASSLGQGAGNTEAF
-	TRBV9	TRBJ2-3	10	ASSVGADTQY
-	TRBV6-5	TRBJ1-1	11	ASRQGLTAEAF
once	TRBV2	TRBJ1-1	12	ASSESEMNTEAF
-	TRBV19	TRBJ1-1	12	ASRSGGGTEQAF
-	TRBV10-3	TRBJ1-1	10	ATRYGGTEAF
-	TRBV18	TRBJ1-1	15	ASSPGGQGVISTEAF
-	TRBV2	TRBJ1-2	13	ASSLGGTGSYGYT